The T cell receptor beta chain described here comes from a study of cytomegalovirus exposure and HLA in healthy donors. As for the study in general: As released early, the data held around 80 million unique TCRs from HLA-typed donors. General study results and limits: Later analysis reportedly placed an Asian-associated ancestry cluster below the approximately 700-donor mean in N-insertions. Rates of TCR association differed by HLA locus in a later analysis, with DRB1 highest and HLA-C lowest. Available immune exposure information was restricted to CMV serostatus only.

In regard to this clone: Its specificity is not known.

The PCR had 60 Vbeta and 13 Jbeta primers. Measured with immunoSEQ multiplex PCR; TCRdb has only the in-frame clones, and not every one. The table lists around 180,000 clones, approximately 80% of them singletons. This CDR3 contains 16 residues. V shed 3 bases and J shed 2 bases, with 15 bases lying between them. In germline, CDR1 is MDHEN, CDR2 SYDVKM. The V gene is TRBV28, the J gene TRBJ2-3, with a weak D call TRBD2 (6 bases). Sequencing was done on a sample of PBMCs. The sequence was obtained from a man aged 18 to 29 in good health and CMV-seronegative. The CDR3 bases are TGTGCCAGCAGTTTCCTGGCGGGAACCCACACAGATACGCAGTATTTT. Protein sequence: CASSFLAGTHTDTQYF.